The 27 T cell receptor beta chains below come from one sample, sequenced in a study of blood T cell repertoires in COVID-19. Measured with immunoSEQ multiplex PCR; TCRdb has only the in-frame clones, and not every one. The sample has hundreds of thousands of clones, about 89% seen once. Sequenced material: PBMCs or T cells enriched from blood (not recorded which). These receptors originate from a woman in her twenties or thirties who had recovered from COVID-19.

The rearrangement links TRBV7-3 to TRBJ2-5; D might be TRBD2 (5 bases). Germline V lookup: CDR1 SGHTA, CDR2 FQGTGA. The CDR3 has 14 amino acids. V lost 0 bases, J lost 7 bases, and 12 bases lay in between. CDR3 loop: CASSLTGGGGTQYF. The CDR3 coding sequence is TGTGCCAGCAGCTTAACGGGTGGCGGAGGGACCCAGTACTTC.

This sequence joins TRBV20-1 and TRBJ2-1; possibly TRBD2 for D (5 bases). This CDR3 has 11 amino acids. Deletions cut 3 bases from V and 10 bases from J, with 10 bases between. Germline lookup yields CDR1 DFQATT and CDR2 SNEGSKA (reference sequence). CDR3 DNA sequence: TGCAGTGCTAGTCAAGGCGGGGAGCAGTTCTTC. Residues: CSASQGGEQFF.

The rearrangement joins TRBV7-3 to TRBJ2-7, with 12 positions matching TRBD2. This CDR3 is 14 amino acids long. In germline, CDR1 is SGHTA, CDR2 FQGTGA. Losses at the gene ends were 5 bases for V and 4 bases for J; bases not matched to a gene: 3. Here the CDR3 DNA reads TGTGCCAGCAGCCTAGCGGGAGGGGGGTACGAGCAGTACTTC. Amino acids: CASSLAGGGYEQYF.

DNA of the CDR3: TGTGCCATCAGTCCCGACAAGGGGCTCAATCAGCCCCAGCATTTT. Translating it yields CAISPDKGLNQPQHF. This chain uses TRBV10-3 with TRBJ1-5; possibly TRBD1 for D (5 bases). The V gene's germline CDR1 is ENHRY and CDR2 SYGVKD. Trimming shortened V by 5 bases and J by 3 bases, and 14 bases separated the two germline ends. CDR3 size: 15 residues.

This clone has more than one count but fewer than ten. CDR3 sequence (DNA): TGTGCTAGTGGTTTGCCCCGGCACGGGGGTAATTCACCCCTCCACTTT. Its protein is CASGLPRHGGNSPLHF. The genes are TRBV12-5 and TRBJ1-6, with D perhaps matching TRBD1 (5 bases). Germline-derived CDR1 and CDR2 are LGHNT and FRNRAP. Trimming took off 2 bases at V and 6 bases at J, with 14 bases between the two ends. The CDR3 sequence is 16 residues long.

The J gene is TRBJ1-1, the V gene TRBV2, with D possibly being TRBD1 (6 bases). The V end lost 7 bases, the J end lost 10 bases, and 19 bases lay between the germline ends. This CDR3 has 13 residues. Germline V gene sequence: CDR1 SNHLY, CDR2 FYNNEI. The chain's CDR3 is CASTGWQGNPAFF. In DNA, the CDR3 is TGTGCCAGCACCGGGTGGCAGGGGAATCCAGCTTTCTTT.

The chain combines TRBV15 with TRBJ1-2; D uncertain. Trimming removed 0 bases at V and 1 base at J, with 9 bases between. This CDR3 is 15 amino acids long. The germline gives CDR1 LNHNV, CDR2 YYDKDF (reference sequence). The DNA of the CDR3 is TGTGCCACCAGCAGAGATCTCGGTATTAACTATGGCTACACCTTC. Its protein product is CATSRDLGINYGYTF. Using reference TRBV15 and TRBJ1-2 for the parts outside the CDR3, the full variable domain is DAMVIQNPRYQVTQFGKPVTLSCSQTLNHNVMYWYQQKSSQAPKLLFHYYDKDFNNEADTPDNFQSRRPNTSFCFLDIRSPGLGDTAMYLCATSRDLGINYGYTFGSGTRLTVV.

CDR3 in DNA: TGCAGTGCTGCCTTGAGCGAAAAACTGTTTTTT. This codes for CSAALSEKLFF. The rearrangement links TRBV20-1 to TRBJ1-4; D not certain. The CDR3 covers 11 residues. From germline, CDR1 is DFQATT and CDR2 SNEGSKA (reference sequence). Trimming shortened V by 5 bases and J by 8 bases, and 9 bases separated the two germline ends.

V and J are TRBV29-1 and TRBJ1-1, with a tentative D call TRBD1 (5 bases). Trimming shortened V by 7 bases and J by 4 bases, and 13 bases separated the two germline ends. From germline, CDR1 is SQVTM and CDR2 ANQGSEA. The CDR3 consists of 12 residues. The CDR3 region has the DNA TGCAGCGGTGGCAGGGAAGGCACTGAAGCTTTCTTT. Translating it yields CSGGREGTEAFF.

The chain combines TRBV6-2 or TRBV6-3 with TRBJ1-5; 8 nucleotides agree with TRBD1. Germline values: CDR1 MNHEY, CDR2 SVGEGT. J was trimmed by 7 bases and V by 2 bases; bases with no gene match: 4. The CDR3 totals 14 residues. For the CDR3, the DNA is TGTGCCAGCAGTTACAGCCACAGGGGGCAGCCCCAGCATTTT. Translation: CASSYSHRGQPQHF.

The rearrangement uses TRBV21-1 and TRBJ1-5. TRBV21-1 is tagged as a pseudogene. The CDR3 consists of 11 residues. This CDR3 reads CARGGRQPQHF. CDR3 nucleotide sequence: TGTGCACGGGGGGGGCGTCAGCCCCAGCATTTT.

Note on this clone: Because the CDR3's place on the DNA is in doubt, the DNA is left out and the CDR3 is given as listed by TCRdb. The chain has TRBV6-5 and TRBJ1-2; the listed D gene, TRBD1, was not tested against the DNA. Germline lookup yields CDR1 MNHEY and CDR2 SVGAGI. Including both end residues, the CDR3 is 14 amino acids long. CDR3 loop: CASSYSGSTSENTF.

The count of this clone is one. The V gene is TRBV7-9, the J gene TRBJ2-2, with 7 bases matching TRBD1. Germline V gene lookup returns CDR1 SEHNR and CDR2 FQNEAQ (reference sequence). This CDR3 is 17 amino acids long. The V and J ends lost 5 bases and 4 bases, in that order; junction bases with no gene match: 13. The CDR3: CASSDRTGVFSTGELFF. The CDR3, as DNA: TGTGCCAGCAGCGACCGAACAGGGGTGTTTTCCACCGGGGAGCTGTTTTTT.

V gene TRBV30 combines with J gene TRBJ1-1; 11 nucleotides align to TRBD1. The V segment lost 2 bases and the J segment 6 bases; nucleotides outside the gene matches: 14. Per the germline V gene, CDR1 is GTSNPN and CDR2 is SVGIG (reference sequence). This CDR3 region has 17 residues. CDR3 residues: CAWSLIAHPDRGPEAFF. The CDR3 DNA follows: TGTGCCTGGAGTCTAATCGCACATCCGGACAGGGGGCCTGAAGCTTTCTTT.

This clone was detected once. The CDR3 loop is CASSPVRVGEQYF. CDR3 coding DNA: TGTGCCAGCAGTCCCGTGCGGGTCGGCGAGCAGTACTTC. This chain joins TRBV12-3 or TRBV12-4 and TRBJ2-7, with D perhaps TRBD2 (5 bases). The CDR3 extends over 13 amino acids. The ends were cut back, 5 bases at V and 6 bases at J, with 14 bases in the middle.

This clone was counted once. The rearrangement joins TRBV7-9 to TRBJ1-2, with D possibly being TRBD1 (6 bases). The CDR3 has 16 amino acids. CDR1 and CDR2 from the germline V gene are SEHNR and FQNEAQ (reference sequence). V was shortened by 0 bases and J by 7 bases, with 18 bases between the two germline ends. As DNA, the CDR3 is TGTGCCAGCAGCTTAGCACCCGGGGGGGCGACGGGTGGCTACACCTTC. Its protein is CASSLAPGGATGGYTF. The full variable domain, completed using reference TRBV7-9 and TRBJ1-2, is DTGVSQNPRHKITKRGQNVTFRCDPISEHNRLYWYRQTLGQGPEFLTYFQNEAQLEKSRLLSDRFSAERPKGSFSTLEIQRTEQGDSAMYLCASSLAPGGATGGYTFGSGTRLTVV.

V and J are TRBV2 and TRBJ1-5; D gene uncertain. CDR1 and CDR2 from the germline V gene are SNHLY and FYNNEI. V lost 6 bases and J 4 bases, leaving 10 bases between the germline ends. The CDR3 runs to 13 residues. The CDR3 protein is CASSLIRNQPQHF. DNA for the CDR3: TGTGCCAGCAGCCTAATCAGGAATCAGCCCCAGCATTTT.

This clone has just a few counts. This chain uses TRBV6-4 with TRBJ1-5, with 7 nucleotides matching TRBD1. CDR1 and CDR2 from the germline V gene are MRHNA and SNTAGT. This CDR3 region has 13 residues. With V trimmed by 4 bases and J by 4 bases, 1 base remained unmatched. CDR3 DNA: TGTGCCAGCAGTGCACAGGGGAATCAGCCCCAGCATTTT. This encodes CASSAQGNQPQHF.

This clone turned up a few times. The CDR3 DNA follows: TGTGCCAGCAGCATTTGGGACAGCCACAATGAGCAGTTCTTC. Translated: CASSIWDSHNEQFF. The J gene is TRBJ2-1, the V gene TRBV9; TRBD1 matches 7 bases. Germline V gene lookup returns CDR1 SGDLS and CDR2 YYNGEE. The CDR3 covers 14 residues. The V segment lost 4 bases and the J segment 5 bases; nucleotides outside the gene matches: 6.

This CDR3 reads CASRGRNYGYTF. CDR3 nucleotide sequence: TGTGCCAGCAGGGGCAGGAATTATGGCTACACCTTC. The chain joins TRBV28 to TRBJ1-2; D remains unclear. The germline CDR1 and CDR2 sequences are MDHEN and SYDVKM. Trimming removed 6 bases at V and 5 bases at J, with 10 bases between. This CDR3 comprises 12 residues.

This chain connects TRBV7-2 to TRBJ1-2; no definite D call. Trimming removed 4 bases at V and 8 bases at J, with 14 bases between. The CDR3 has 13 amino acids. In germline, CDR1 is SGHTA, CDR2 FQGNSA. Written as DNA, the CDR3 is TGTGCCAGCAGCTCTCAACAGAAAGTAGGCTACACCTTC. It specifies CASSSQQKVGYTF.

V gene TRBV29-1 combines with J gene TRBJ1-1, with 8 bases lining up with TRBD1. Germline lookup yields CDR1 SQVTM and CDR2 ANQGSEA. The length of the CDR3 is 17 residues. Trimming cost V 2 bases and J 1 base; bases outside gene matches: 12. CDR3 region: CSVERRQGAEWNTEAFF. The CDR3 coding sequence is TGCAGCGTTGAAAGGCGGCAGGGGGCGGAGTGGAACACTGAAGCTTTCTTT.

The chain joins TRBV14 to TRBJ1-6; 9 bases are shared with TRBD1. Germline V lookup: CDR1 SGHDN, CDR2 FVKESK. The CDR3 runs to 22 residues. The CDR3 loop reads CPTTKKTHDRGLLSSYNSPLHF. The CDR3, as DNA: TGTCCCACCACCAAAAAAACCCACGACAGGGGGTTACTTAGCTCCTATAATTCACCCCTCCACTTT.

The table lists this clone with a count of one. This rearrangement joins TRBV28 to TRBJ1-4, with 10 bases aligning to TRBD1. CDR3 length: 15 residues. CDR1 is MDHEN, CDR2 SYDVKM, per germline. The V and J ends lost 2 bases and 5 bases, in that order; junction bases with no gene match: 2. CDR3 sequence (DNA): TGTGCCAGCAGTTTAGTGGGACAGGGGAATGAAAAACTGTTTTTT. Amino acid sequence: CASSLVGQGNEKLFF.

The V call is TRBV20-1, the J call TRBJ2-1, with 7 bases lining up with TRBD2. CDR3 length equals 11 residues. Germline V gene lookup returns CDR1 DFQATT and CDR2 SNEGSKA (reference sequence). V was clipped by 4 bases and J by 6 bases; unmatched bases: 0. The CDR3 nucleotides are TGCAGTGCTACTAGCGGCAATGAGCAGTTCTTC. Translation gives CSATSGNEQFF.

The chain couples TRBV19 to TRBJ2-4, with 7 bases matching TRBD1. This CDR3 has 13 amino acids. Trimming at V came to 10 bases and at J to 5 bases, leaving 8 bases not matched to a gene. Germline V gives CDR1 LNHDA, CDR2 SQIVND (reference sequence). CDR3 in DNA: TGTGCCACCAAGACAGGGACGGAAAACATTCAGTACTTC. Translation gives CATKTGTENIQYF. The whole variable domain, filled in from reference TRBV19 and TRBJ2-4, reads DGGITQSPKYLFRKEGQNVTLSCEQNLNHDAMYWYRQDPGQGLRLIYYSQIVNDFQKGDIAEGYSVSREKKESFPLTVTSAQKNPTAFYLCATKTGTENIQYFGAGTRLSVL.

Details on this clone: The same CDR3 also results from other DNA sequences found in this sample. The chain links TRBV6-5 to TRBJ2-1; 8 bases agree with TRBD1. The CDR3 has 12 residues. CDR1 MNHEY and CDR2 SVGAGI come from the germline V gene. The J segment lost 7 bases and the V segment lost 5 bases, leaving 1 base of the junction unmatched. The CDR3 loop is CASSRTGNEQFF. The CDR3 DNA follows: TGTGCCAGCAGTCGGACAGGGAATGAGCAGTTCTTC.